A single T cell receptor beta chain is shown here with its context. No antigen is known for it. This specimen comes from a study of read filtering for tumor transcriptome and immune sequencing. Study at large: R-ISS stage counts were roughly eight for I, 15 to 20 for II, 7 for III. Whole-study findings and limits: In IR-seq, single-read clonotypes were roughly 82% of clonotypes but around 3.2% of reads. IR-seq and RNA-seq agreed better without single-read clonotypes.

V was clipped by 4 bases and J by 10 bases; unmatched bases: 7. The germline CDR1 and CDR2 sequences are DFQATT and SNEGSKA (reference sequence). This CDR3 has 12 residues. From 400 to 450 ng of RNA, a library with molecular barcoded alpha/delta and beta/gamma adaptors was made. One entry per CDR3 protein results from TCRdb running MiXCR on the reads. The sample lists 42,000 or so distinct CDR3 sequences, under 15% occurring once. The J gene is TRBJ2-7, the V gene TRBV20-1; 10 bases line up with TRBD2. This receptor was identified in a donor at least 40 years old with multiple myeloma. Material for sequencing was a population of CD138-negative cells sorted from bone marrow. The CDR3 is CSATPGTSEQYF. CDR3 bases: TGCAGTGCTACACCCGGGACTAGCGAACAGTACTTC.